This T cell receptor beta chain was recorded in a study of T-cell memory formation after mild COVID-19. With constant-segment primers, 5'RACE yielded cDNA libraries of TCR alpha and TCR beta that carried sample barcodes and UMIs. TCRdb re-analysed the 5' RACE reads in MiXCR, keeping a single row per CDR3 protein. The data show around 390,000 distinct CDR3 sequences, with about 16% seen just once and around a fifth held by the top ten. Per the germline V gene, CDR1 is DFQATT and CDR2 is SNEGSKA (reference sequence). Unmatched junction bases numbered 12, after V lost 4 bases and J lost 5 bases. The CDR3 runs 16 residues. Overall study results and limits: A second wave of clones peaked on day 37, and their SARS-CoV-2 specificity went unconfirmed.

This clonotype came up a few times. Its specificity is unknown. The TCR originated in a man aged 18 to 35 who had mild COVID-19 (a few samples of this study predate the infection). Cell type and time point are not known. The V and J genes are TRBV20-1 and TRBJ2-1; 9 bases line up with TRBD2. The sequenced material came from PBMCs or a T cell subset sorted from them (not recorded which). The CDR3 bases are TGCAGTGCTAATGGGGCTAGCGGGGTAGTCGACAATGAGCAGTTCTTC. Its protein product is CSANGASGVVDNEQFF.